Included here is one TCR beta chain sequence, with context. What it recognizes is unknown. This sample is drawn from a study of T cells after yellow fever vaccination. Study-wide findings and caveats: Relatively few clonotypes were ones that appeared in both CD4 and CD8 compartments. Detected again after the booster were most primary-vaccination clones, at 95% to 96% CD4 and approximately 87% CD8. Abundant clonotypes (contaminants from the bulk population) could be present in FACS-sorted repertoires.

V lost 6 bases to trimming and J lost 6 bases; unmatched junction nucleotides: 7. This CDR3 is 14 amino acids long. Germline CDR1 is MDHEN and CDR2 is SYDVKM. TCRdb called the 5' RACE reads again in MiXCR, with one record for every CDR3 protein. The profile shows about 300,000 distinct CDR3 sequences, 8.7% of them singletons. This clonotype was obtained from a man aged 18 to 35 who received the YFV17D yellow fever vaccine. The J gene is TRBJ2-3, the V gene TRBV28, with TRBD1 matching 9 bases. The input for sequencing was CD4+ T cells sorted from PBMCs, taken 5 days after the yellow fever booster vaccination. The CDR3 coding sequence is TGTGCCAGCAGACCTGGGACAGGGTCGGATACGCAGTATTTT. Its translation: CASRPGTGSDTQYF.